The present T cell receptor beta chain was sequenced within a study of PD-L1 blockade in urothelial cancer. The assay was immunoSEQ multiplex PCR, and TCRdb's table has in-frame clones only and misses some. Of tens of thousands of clones listed, around 80% were seen once; the top ten hold approximately 3%. The CDR3 loop spans 13 amino acids. CDR1 is MGHDK and CDR2 is SYGVNS in the germline V gene. V lost 6 bases, J lost 8 bases, and 16 bases lay in between. Note on this clone: Antigen: not known.

Study-wide results and caveats: Pretreatment TCR clonality in blood under the median foretold superior survival.

The J gene is TRBJ1-2, the V gene TRBV25-1; the D is unclear. The sequence derives from a man between 65 and 85 years old with urothelial cancer. Sequences were derived from PBMCs, sampled around atezolizumab (anti-PD-L1) treatment. The CDR3: CASREGSEKGYTF. Here the CDR3 DNA reads TGTGCCAGCAGAGAGGGTTCGGAGAAAGGCTACACCTTC.